The clone carrying this TCR beta chain occurred many times. Its target is not known. These data belong to a study of T-cell reconstitution after alpha-beta-depleted transplantation in children. Study-wide points: Surviving thymic progenitors and recipient T cells were the source of high TCRbeta diversity at day 60 in some patients. Several hundred graft clones that had expanded were reportedly the source of alpha-beta T cells about two months after transplant. When one year had passed after transplant, most T-cell counts and diversity came from newly produced T cells.

Unique molecular identifiers were used to barcode this TCRbeta library. MiXCR, applied by TCRdb to the PCR reads, yields one record per CDR3 protein. The profile covers 400,000 to 450,000 distinct CDR3 sequences, with 43% appearing a single time and 27% taken by the ten largest. This CDR3 is built from 19 residues. CDR1 is LNHDA and CDR2 is SQIVND in the germline V gene (reference sequence). V lost 1 base, J lost 9 bases, and 28 bases lay in between. The specimen comprised PBMCs, sampled before TCRalphabeta/CD19-depleted stem cell transplant. The receptor was isolated from a girl aged 2-10 years with aplastic anemia, due to receive a stem cell transplant. The chain combines TRBV19 with TRBJ2-1; TRBD2 is a possible D gene (6 bases). The CDR3 sequence is CASSIVRFGLAFGMGEQFF. CDR3 bases: TGTGCCAGTAGTATAGTAAGGTTCGGGCTAGCGTTCGGGATGGGTGAGCAGTTCTTC. Looking up the rest from reference TRBV19 and TRBJ2-1 gives the full variable domain: DGGITQSPKYLFRKEGQNVTLSCEQNLNHDAMYWYRQDPGQGLRLIYYSQIVNDFQKGDIAEGYSVSREKKESFPLTVTSAQKNPTAFYLCASSIVRFGLAFGMGEQFFGPGTRLTVL.